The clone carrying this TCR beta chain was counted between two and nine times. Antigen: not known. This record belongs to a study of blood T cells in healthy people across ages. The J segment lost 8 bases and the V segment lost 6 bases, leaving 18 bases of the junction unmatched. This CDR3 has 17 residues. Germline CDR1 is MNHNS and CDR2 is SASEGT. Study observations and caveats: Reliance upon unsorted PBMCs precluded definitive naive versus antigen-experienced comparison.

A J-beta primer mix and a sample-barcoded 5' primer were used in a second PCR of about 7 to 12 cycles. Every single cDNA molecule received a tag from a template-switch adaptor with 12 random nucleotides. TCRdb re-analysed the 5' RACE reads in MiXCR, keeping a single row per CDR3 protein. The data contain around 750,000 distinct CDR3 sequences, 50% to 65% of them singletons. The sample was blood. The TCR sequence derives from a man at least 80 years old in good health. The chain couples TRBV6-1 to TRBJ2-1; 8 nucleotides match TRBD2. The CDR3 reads CASRTSRTSLTGYEQFF. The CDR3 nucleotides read TGTGCCAGCAGAACTTCAAGGACTAGCCTTACAGGGTATGAGCAGTTCTTC.